The entry below describes one T cell receptor (beta chain). As yet, its antigen is unknown. TCRdb keeps only in-frame clones here, not all; method: immunoSEQ multiplex PCR. The data show 50,000 to 70,000 clones, less than 85% seen once. The CDR3 length is 16 residues. Germline V gene sequence: CDR1 MDHEN, CDR2 SYDVKM. The V and J ends lost 2 bases and 1 base, in that order; junction bases with no gene match: 7. The data derive from a study of vaccination effects on CD4 cells after COVID-19. Across the whole study: Wells containing a few million PBMC each were cultured with roughly 10 IU/ml IL-2 and 8 to 10 ug/ml peptides.

Following a roughly 11-day culture, CD4+ T cells were purified. Two-dose BNT162b2 or mRNA-1273 vaccination was given to participants. This receptor was obtained from a human donor who received a COVID-19 vaccine. This chain links TRBV28 with TRBJ2-5, with 7 bases aligning to TRBD2. The sequencing here drew on CD4+ T cells from PBMCs cultured without peptide, taken after COVID-19 vaccination. CDR3 amino acids: CASSLEEGTIQETQYF. CDR3 bases: TGTGCCAGCAGTTTAGAGGAGGGGACTATCCAAGAGACCCAGTACTTC.